The rows below give T cell receptor beta chains drawn from one sample of a study of metastatic and nonmetastatic thyroid tumors. TCRdb re-called the PCR reads via MiXCR. The sample consists of 10,000 to 15,000 clones, over 25% of them appearing once. Input material: tumor tissue. These receptor sequences come from a female donor with papillary thyroid cancer or a benign thyroid nodule (not recorded which). Some clones in this sample may be carry-over from other donors' samples. Both conserved end residues are part of each CDR3. Each record gives: V gene, clone size, D gene, J gene, CDR3 DNA, CDR3 protein. The D gene is left open where the match is weak. Not every row has a clone size; where given, it reads once, few, many or a size class.

>TRBV2|NA|NA|TRBJ2-1
TGTGCCAGCAGTGAAGGCTTGGGGACCCCGGACAATGAGCAGTTCTTC
CASSEGLGTPDNEQFF
>TRBV28|few|TRBD1|TRBJ2-5
TGTGCCAGCAGTGGAGAGGGACAGGGGATAAATACCCAGTACTTC
CASSGEGQGINTQYF
>TRBV28|NA|TRBD1|TRBJ1-1
TGTGCCAGCAGTCAGCTGACAGGGGGAATGAACACTGAAGCTTTCTTT
CASSQLTGGMNTEAFF
>TRBV9|NA|NA|TRBJ1-2
TGTGCCAGCAGCCCCCGGTTTGGGCAGAACTATGGCTACACCTTC
CASSPRFGQNYGYTF
>TRBV20-1|NA|TRBD1|TRBJ2-1
TGCAGTGTTTTGGACAGGGACGAGCAGTTCTTC
CSVLDRDEQFF
>TRBV14|many|NA|TRBJ2-2
TGTGCCAGCAGCCAAAGACTCGGCGGGGAGCTGTTTTTT
CASSQRLGGELFF
>TRBV20-1|few|NA|TRBJ1-2
TGCAGTGCTCTAGAAAATAAGAAGACATATGGCTACACCTTC
CSALENKKTYGYTF
>TRBV6-5|NA|NA|TRBJ1-2
TGTGCCAGCAGTTGGGCCGAAACTAACTATGGCTACACCTTC
CASSWAETNYGYTF
>TRBV19|few|NA|TRBJ2-1
TGTGCCAGTAGTATAGATCCTTCCAAAAATGAGCAGTTCTTC
CASSIDPSKNEQFF
>TRBV5-1|NA|NA|TRBJ2-7
TGCGCCAGCAGCCTAGGTTGCACGATTTCGGGGGAGCAGTACTTC
CASSLGCTISGEQYF
>TRBV6-1|medium-sized|NA|TRBJ2-5
TGTGCCAGCAGTGAGCGCCTCTTGGCCGGGACCCAAGAGACCCAGTACTTC
CASSERLLAGTQETQYF
>TRBV5-4|medium-sized|NA|TRBJ1-2
TGTGCCAGCACAGGTGGGGACGTCGCCTACACCTTC
CASTGGDVAYTF
>TRBV7-9|many|NA|TRBJ1-6
TGTGCCAGCAGCTGGAGCAAAAATTCACCCCTCCACTTT
CASSWSKNSPLHF
>TRBV7-2|medium-sized|NA|TRBJ2-1
TGTGCCAGCAGCTTAGAGGACTCCTACAATGAGCAGTTCTTC
CASSLEDSYNEQFF
>TRBV2|few|NA|TRBJ2-7
TGTGCCAGCTACCGGGACAAGACCTACGAGCAGTACTTC
CASYRDKTYEQYF
>TRBV20-1|NA|NA|TRBJ1-5
TGCAGTGCTCGGGACTCCAATCAGCCCCAGCATTTT
CSARDSNQPQHF
>TRBV5-1|medium-sized|TRBD2|TRBJ2-7
TGCGCCAGCAGCTCTCCGGGACTAGGGACCTACGAGCAGTACTTC
CASSSPGLGTYEQYF
>TRBV11-1|NA|TRBD1|TRBJ1-1
TGTGCCAGCAGCATGGACAGGGGGCGCGTTGTGACTGAAGCTTTCTTT
CASSMDRGRVVTEAFF
>TRBV12-3/TRBV12-4|NA|NA|TRBJ1-5
TGTGCAGGCAGTACAGCGTATAGCAATCAGCCCCAGCATTTT
CAGSTAYSNQPQHF
>TRBV6-1|few|NA|TRBJ1-6
TGTGCCAGCAGGGAGGTATCGGGGGCCGGATCACCCCTCCACTTT
CASREVSGAGSPLHF
>TRBV9|NA|NA|TRBJ1-2
TGTGCCAGCAGCTCCAATGTCGGGGCCTCGGGCGGCTATGGCTACACCTTC
CASSSNVGASGGYGYTF
>TRBV28|NA|NA|TRBJ2-7
TGTGCCAGCAGTTTTAGGGAATCCTACGAGCAGTACTTC
CASSFRESYEQYF
>TRBV11-3|NA|NA|TRBJ2-2
TGTGCCAGCAGCTTAGGGGGGTCCGGGGAGCTGTTTTTT
CASSLGGSGELFF
>TRBV19|few|NA|TRBJ1-1
TGTGCCAGTAGTTCTCCGATGGGGACCACTGAAGCTTTCTTT
CASSSPMGTTEAFF
>TRBV7-9|NA|NA|TRBJ2-7
TGTGCCAGCAGCTTCGACAGGTTACCCATCTACGAGCAGTACTTC
CASSFDRLPIYEQYF
>TRBV19|few|NA|TRBJ1-5
TGTGCCAGTAGTATAGGGAGTCCTAGCAATCAGCCCCAGCATTTT
CASSIGSPSNQPQHF
>TRBV13|many|NA|TRBJ1-2
TGTGCCAGCAGCTTAATGGAGGGCTATGGCTACACCTTC
CASSLMEGYGYTF
>TRBV5-1|medium-sized|NA|TRBJ1-1
TGCGCCAGCAGCGCTGGGAGGGGGACTGAAGCTTTCTTT
CASSAGRGTEAFF
>TRBV7-3|medium-sized|NA|TRBJ2-7
TGTGCCAGCAGCCTTTCGGGGGTTGAGCAGTACTTC
CASSLSGVEQYF
>TRBV11-1|NA|NA|TRBJ1-1
TGTGCCAGCAGCAAAAATCGGGGTATATCCCTAACGAACACTGAAGCTTTCTTT
CASSKNRGISLTNTEAFF
>TRBV28|NA|NA|TRBJ2-2
TGTGCCAGCAGTTTTAGGCAGGTTTGGAACACCGGGGAGCTGTTTTTT
CASSFRQVWNTGELFF
>TRBV2|few|TRBD1|TRBJ2-7
TGTGCCAGCAGGGTGGACAGGGAAAACCCCTACGAGCAGTACTTC
CASRVDRENPYEQYF
>TRBV27|medium-sized|NA|TRBJ2-7
TGTGCCAGCAGTCCACGCCCCCACGAGCAGTACTTC
CASSPRPHEQYF
>TRBV20-1|NA|TRBD2|TRBJ2-7
TGCAGTGCAGGGACTATCTGGACCTCCCGGGACGAGCAGTACTTC
CSAGTIWTSRDEQYF
>TRBV5-1|medium-sized|NA|TRBJ1-4
TGCGCCAGCAGCTTGTACGGAGCAACTAATGAAAAACTGTTTTTT
CASSLYGATNEKLFF
>TRBV12-3/TRBV12-4|NA|NA|TRBJ2-7
TGTGCCAGCAGACTCGACAGGTACGGCAGTTCCTACGAGCAGTACTTC
CASRLDRYGSSYEQYF
>TRBV28|medium-sized|NA|TRBJ1-2
TGTGCCAGCAGTTCAGGGTTTAGGTATGGCTACACCTTC
CASSSGFRYGYTF
>TRBV7-6|many|NA|TRBJ2-5
TGTGCCAGCAGCTCTGGACAGGTGGTGGGGGGGGAGACCCAGTACTTC
CASSSGQVVGGETQYF